One sample yielded the 25 T cell receptor beta chains listed below, sequenced in a study of identical twins (dated by TCRdb to about 2016). Receptor amplification or capture employed 5' RACE. These reads were obtained on an Illumina HiSeq 2000. TCRdb redid the processing of the public reads, applying fastp at Q25 and MiXCR, and retained in-frame beta chains. Each CDR3 protein appears once, grouped with its most common genes and DNA. The sample includes about 240,000 distinct CDR3 sequences, with about an eighth observed a single time. The top ten clones comprise under 4.5% of the sample. These data were also reused for a study on yellow fever vaccine responses in identical twins.

Source material: memory (CD45RO+) T cells sorted from blood. Interpreted using the paper, the cell subset or site label stands for: CD45RO+ enriched T cells. These receptors were taken from a woman aged 18-29 years in good health.

The chain joins TRBV4-1 to TRBJ2-7; D possibly uses TRBD1 or TRBD2 (5 bases each). Germline V CDR1 and CDR2: MGHRA, YSYEKL. V dropped 2 bases and J dropped 2 bases, with 22 bases sitting between them. There are 18 residues in the CDR3. As DNA, the CDR3 is TGCGCCAGCAGCCAATTTGAAAAGTCCGGGACGGAGACCTACGAGCAGTACTTC. This translates into CASSQFEKSGTETYEQYF.

The chain couples TRBV2 to TRBJ2-3; 7 positions match TRBD2. The CDR3 covers 17 residues. Germline trimming cut 7 bases from V and 0 bases from J; bases unmatched to any gene: 13. Germline-derived CDR1 and CDR2 are SNHLY and FYNNEI. The CDR3 sequence: CASMGPPGGGSTDTQYF. DNA of the CDR3: TGTGCCAGCATGGGCCCCCCGGGCGGGGGTAGCACAGATACGCAGTATTTT.

In its sample, this clonotype was seen a few times. The V call is TRBV19, the J call TRBJ2-2; D call uncertain. The length of the CDR3 is 14 residues. Germline V gives CDR1 LNHDA, CDR2 SQIVND (reference sequence). The V gene lost 0 bases and the J gene lost 6 bases, with 8 bases spanning the gap. The CDR3 region is CASSIEGRSGELFF. Here the CDR3 DNA reads TGTGCCAGTAGTATAGAGGGCAGATCCGGGGAGCTGTTTTTT.

This clonotype was counted only a few times. This chain uses TRBV7-2 with TRBJ2-5, with 8 bases matching TRBD1. The CDR3 is 13 residues long. Germline V gene data show CDR1 as SGHTA and CDR2 as FQGNSA. After removal of 5 bases from V and 2 bases from J, the junction contained 1 base not matched to a gene. CDR3 loop: CASSRTGQETQYF. CDR3 DNA: TGTGCCAGCAGCCGGACAGGGCAAGAGACCCAGTACTTC.

The V gene is TRBV20-1, the J gene TRBJ1-1; D not resolved. Trimming pared 5 bases from V and 6 bases from J, leaving 10 bases between. Germline-derived CDR1 and CDR2 are DFQATT and SNEGSKA (reference sequence). The CDR3 spans 11 residues. The CDR3 coding sequence is TGCAGTGCTCCGGGTTATCCTGAAGCTTTCTTT. Its protein product is CSAPGYPEAFF.

This clonotype occurred a few times. The chain is built from TRBV2 and TRBJ2-1; 9 nucleotides line up with TRBD2. Unmatched junction bases numbered 3, after V lost 8 bases and J lost 4 bases. Germline loops: CDR1 SNHLY, CDR2 FYNNEI. The CDR3 has 13 amino acids. CDR3 bases: TGTGCCAGCCTAGCGGGAACGTACAATGAGCAGTTCTTC. It yields the protein CASLAGTYNEQFF.

This clonotype was seen at least ten times. The chain is built from TRBV10-3 and TRBJ1-1; the D is unclear. CDR1 is ENHRY and CDR2 is SYGVKD in the germline V gene. Trimming took off 1 base at V and 0 bases at J, with 12 bases between the two ends. This CDR3 spans 16 amino acids. The CDR3 loop is CAISEFRRKVNTEAFF. DNA of the CDR3: TGTGCCATCAGTGAGTTCCGACGGAAAGTGAACACTGAAGCTTTCTTT.

This clonotype was seen only a few times. V and J are TRBV15 and TRBJ2-7; a possible D gene is TRBD1 (6 bases). The germline V gene has CDR1 LNHNV and CDR2 YYDKDF (reference sequence). Deletions cut 3 bases from V and 6 bases from J, with 18 bases between. The CDR3 consists of 15 residues. The CDR3 reads CATSRAPGQGGEQYF. The CDR3 nucleotides are TGTGCCACCAGCAGGGCCCCGGGACAAGGGGGCGAGCAGTACTTC.

About this clonotype itself: The DNA is omitted, as the CDR3 cannot be located on it reliably, and the CDR3 follows TCRdb's listing. The chain's CDR3 is CASRAGTSIGVRSIF. V is TRBV5-1 and J is TRBJ2-3; the tabulated D call, TRBD2, remains unverified against the DNA. The CDR3 sequence runs 15 residues, both termini included. Germline assignment: CDR1 SGHRS and CDR2 YFSETQ.

The sample holds a few counts of this clonotype. This chain connects TRBV20-1 to TRBJ2-1, with D possibly being TRBD2 (6 bases). The CDR3 extends over 17 amino acids. Germline assignment: CDR1 DFQATT and CDR2 SNEGSKA (reference sequence). V was clipped by 1 base and J by 0 bases, with 16 bases between them. CDR3 in DNA: TGCAGTGCTAGAGCGAGACGGGAGCGTAGCTCCTACAATGAGCAGTTCTTC. Its translation is CSARARRERSSYNEQFF.

This clonotype was seen a handful of times. This chain joins TRBV18 and TRBJ1-2, with TRBD1 matching over 7 bases. Germline CDR1 KGHSH, CDR2 LQKENI. V lost 0 bases and J lost 6; bases outside the gene matches: 4. The CDR3 consists of 14 residues. In DNA form, the CDR3 reads TGTGCCAGCTCACCACCGTTACAGGGGAATGGCTACACCTTC. This sequence encodes CASSPPLQGNGYTF.

In its sample, this clonotype was seen a few times. The chain carries TRBV5-4 and TRBJ1-5; 9 positions match TRBD1. This CDR3 contains 16 residues. Trimming took 4 bases from V and 2 from J; bases not matched to a gene: 7. Germline CDR1 reads SGHNT; CDR2 reads YYREEE (reference sequence). CDR3 sequence: CASSNRGRGGNQPQHF. The CDR3 coding sequence is TGTGCCAGCAGCAACAGGGGGCGAGGTGGCAATCAGCCCCAGCATTTT.

In this sample, this clonotype turned up many times. The chain combines TRBV2 with TRBJ2-2; D gene ambiguous. V was cut by 8 bases and J by 1 base, with 5 bases left in between. The germline V gene has CDR1 SNHLY and CDR2 FYNNEI. This CDR3 is built from 12 residues. The CDR3 protein is CASPRNTGELFF. In nucleotides, the CDR3 is TGTGCCAGCCCACGGAACACCGGGGAGCTGTTTTTT. Drawing the rest from reference TRBV2 and TRBJ2-2, the complete variable domain is EPEVTQTPSHQVTQMGQEVILRCVPISNHLYFYWYRQILGQKVEFLVSFYNNEISEKSEIFDDQFSVERPDGSNFTLKIRSTKLEDSAMYFCASPRNTGELFFGEGSRLTVL.

In this sample, this clonotype turned up a few times. This sequence joins TRBV24-1 and TRBJ2-2; D is unclear. The V and J ends lost 5 bases and 3 bases respectively, with 18 bases between them. The CDR3 runs 17 residues. The germline V gene encodes CDR1 KGHDR and CDR2 SFDVKD. CDR3 protein: CATSGGKSGPYTGELFF. CDR3 in DNA: TGTGCCACCAGTGGTGGGAAATCCGGGCCCTACACCGGGGAGCTGTTTTTT.

This clonotype was found many times. The chain employs TRBV28 and TRBJ1-3; D uncertain. Germline loops: CDR1 MDHEN, CDR2 SYDVKM. V shed 3 bases and J shed 5 bases, with 14 bases lying between them. The CDR3 consists of 15 residues. The CDR3 spells CASSLASGSRNTIYF. DNA for the CDR3: TGTGCCAGCAGTTTGGCGTCGGGCAGTCGAAACACCATATATTTT.

This clonotype appeared many times. The rearrangement links TRBV27 to TRBJ2-7, with D tentatively TRBD2 (5 bases). With 3 bases removed from V and 5 bases from J, the gap between germline ends came to 14 bases. Germline V gene data show CDR1 as MNHEY and CDR2 as SMNVEV (reference sequence). The CDR3 is 14 residues long. The CDR3 reads CASSFGNYGNEQYF. The CDR3 DNA sequence: TGTGCCAGCAGTTTTGGGAATTACGGGAACGAGCAGTACTTC.

This chain connects TRBV7-8 to TRBJ1-1; no definite D call. Trimming removed 8 bases from V and 8 bases from J, with 21 bases in between. The CDR3 totals 14 residues. Germline V lookup: CDR1 SGHVS, CDR2 FQNEAQ. The CDR3 protein is CASGPYEGPREAFF. The CDR3 DNA reads TGTGCCAGCGGCCCCTATGAAGGACCCAGGGAAGCTTTCTTT.

This clonotype has only a few counts. The genes are TRBV15 and TRBJ1-2; the D gene is possibly TRBD1 (5 bases). CDR3 size: 15 residues. The V gene lost 0 bases and the J gene lost 6 bases, with 14 bases spanning the gap. CDR1 LNHNV and CDR2 YYDKDF come from the germline V gene (reference sequence). The CDR3 region has the DNA TGTGCCACCAGCAGAGAATTAAGGCAGGGTCATGGCTACACCTTC. Its translation is CATSRELRQGHGYTF.

The CDR3 region has the DNA TGTGCCAGCGGGGCGGGGGGGAACACCGGGGAGCTGTTTTTT. Amino acid sequence: CASGAGGNTGELFF. The chain recombines TRBV12-3 or TRBV12-4 with TRBJ2-2; 8 bases map to TRBD2. The CDR3 contains 14 residues. V was pared by 8 bases and J by 1 base, with 3 bases of the junction left unmatched.

This clonotype was seen more than once but under ten times. The rearrangement links TRBV7-9 to TRBJ2-3; D uncertain. The CDR3 is 14 residues long. From germline, CDR1 is SEHNR and CDR2 FQNEAQ (reference sequence). V lost 7 bases to trimming and J lost 6 bases, with 17 bases between them. CDR3 bases: TGTGCCAGCATCCCCCCACCCCCCCAGGATACGCAGTATTTT. It yields the protein CASIPPPPQDTQYF.

The rearrangement joins TRBV3-1 to TRBJ2-2; 13 bases match TRBD2. The CDR3 has 18 amino acids. The J segment lost 4 bases and the V segment lost 11 bases, leaving 16 bases of the junction unmatched. Germline values: CDR1 LGHDT, CDR2 YNNKEL (reference sequence). CDR3: CACCSRGLAGVATGELFF. The CDR3 DNA reads as TGTGCCTGCTGTTCCCGAGGACTAGCGGGAGTCGCCACCGGGGAGCTGTTTTTT.

This clonotype was found a few times. V gene TRBV5-5 combines with J gene TRBJ2-7; possibly TRBD1 for D (5 bases). Trimming cost V 1 base and J 3 bases, with 8 bases left between them. The CDR3 consists of 13 residues. CDR1 is SGHKS and CDR2 is YYEKEE in the germline V gene (reference sequence). The CDR3 coding sequence is TGTGCCAGCAGCTTGTGGACAAGCTACGAGCAGTACTTC. Protein sequence: CASSLWTSYEQYF.

There are many counts of this clonotype. V and J are TRBV3-1 and TRBJ2-7; D call uncertain. Looked up from germline, CDR1 is LGHDT and CDR2 is YNNKEL (reference sequence). The CDR3 covers 13 residues. V gave up 0 bases and J gave up 4 bases, with 7 bases separating them. The CDR3 protein is CASSQERYYEQYF. Here the CDR3 DNA reads TGTGCCAGCAGCCAAGAAAGATATTACGAGCAGTACTTC.

This clonotype was seen more than once but under ten times. J is TRBJ2-5 and V is TRBV7-9; tentatively, D is TRBD1 or TRBD2 (7 bases each). Germline V gene sequence: CDR1 SEHNR, CDR2 FQNEAQ (reference sequence). The CDR3 extends over 14 amino acids. Trimming stripped 8 bases from V and 4 bases from J, with 17 bases between. CDR3 sequence (DNA): TGTGCCAGCCTTCAACAGGGGAGGGGAGAGACCCAGTACTTC. This translates into CASLQQGRGETQYF.

V and J are TRBV12-3 or TRBV12-4 and TRBJ2-1, with D tentatively TRBD2 (6 bases). V was clipped by 1 base and J by 12 bases, with 10 bases between them. The CDR3 length is 12 residues. The CDR3 region is CASSLGGVAQFF. CDR3 bases: TGTGCCAGCAGTTTAGGGGGGGTTGCGCAGTTCTTC.